This is a list of T cell receptor beta chains from one sample in a study of blood T cell repertoires in COVID-19. Here immunoSEQ multiplex PCR was the method, and the copy in TCRdb shows in-frame clones only, minus some. This sample has roughly 280,000 clones, with around 92% found just once. The sample comprised PBMCs or T cells enriched from blood (not recorded which). The receptors originated from a woman between 55 and 75 years old who had recovered from COVID-19. Both conserved end residues are part of each CDR3. The D gene is left open where the match is weak. Not every row has a clone size; where given, it reads once, few, many or a size class.

d_call	j_call	v_call	clone_size	cdr3_nt	cdr3_aa
TRBD1	TRBJ2-7	TRBV30	-	TGTGAGAGGCAGGGGGAGACCTACGAGCAGTACTTC	CERQGETYEQYF
-	TRBJ2-1	TRBV5-1	-	TGCGCCAGCACCGTGCAACAGGGATACAATGAGCAGTTCTTC	CASTVQQGYNEQFF
TRBD1	TRBJ1-2	TRBV7-8	-	TGTGCCAGCAGCCGGTCATACAGGGGATCCGGCTACACCTTC	CASSRSYRGSGYTF
TRBD2	TRBJ2-1	TRBV9	-	TGTGCCAGCAGCGTTAGCGGGAGGGACAATGAGCAGTTCTTC	CASSVSGRDNEQFF
-	TRBJ2-2	TRBV9	few	TGTGCCAGCAGCGCAAGAACTAGTTTGACGGGCGGGGAGCTGTTTTTT	CASSARTSLTGGELFF
TRBD1	TRBJ1-5	TRBV12-3/TRBV12-4	once	TGTGCCAGCAGGCCAGGGGGCGGTCAGCCCCAGCATTTT	CASRPGGGQPQHF
TRBD2	TRBJ2-2	TRBV29-1	-	TGCAGCGTTGGAAAAAGCGGGAGGGCAACCGGGGAGCTGTTTTTT	CSVGKSGRATGELFF
-	TRBJ2-7	TRBV7-9	-	TGTGCCAGCAGCCCCACTCCTAGGGGTGGGATCTACGAGCAGTACTTC	CASSPTPRGGIYEQYF
-	TRBJ2-7	TRBV11-3	-	TGTGCCAGCAGCCAGGCAGAGTCCTACGAGCAGTACTTC	CASSQAESYEQYF
-	TRBJ2-1	TRBV24-1	-	TGTGCCACCAGTGATTCCTCGAGCGGCCAGGGGGGATACAATGAGCAGTTCTTC	CATSDSSSGQGGYNEQFF
-	TRBJ2-1	TRBV9	-	TGTGCCAGCAGCGTAGCGGGTCGGCGGGAGCAGTTCTTC	CASSVAGRREQFF
TRBD1	TRBJ2-2	TRBV7-3	-	TGTGCCAGCAGCCTCGGGACAGGGAACACCGGGGAGCTGTTTTTT	CASSLGTGNTGELFF
-	TRBJ2-7	TRBV5-1	-	TGCGCCAGCAGCTTTGCGGCAGGGGACGAGCAGTACTTC	CASSFAAGDEQYF
TRBD1	TRBJ1-2	TRBV7-2	-	TGTGCCAGCAGCTCTGGGACAGGGAACCCCTATGGCTACACCTTC	CASSSGTGNPYGYTF
TRBD1	TRBJ1-2	TRBV3-1/TRBV3-2	-	TGTGCCAGCAGCCCTTGGTCAGGAGGGGGCGATGGCTACACCTTC	CASSPWSGGGDGYTF
-	TRBJ2-1	TRBV3-1/TRBV3-2	-	TGTGCCAGCAGCCCATTTGCCGTATGGGGGGACTACAATGAGCAGTTCTTC	CASSPFAVWGDYNEQFF
-	TRBJ2-1	TRBV9	-	TGTGCCAGCAGCGTAGCCCAGGGCAATGAGCAGTTCTTC	CASSVAQGNEQFF
-	TRBJ1-1	TRBV6-5	-	TGTGCCAGCAGGAGGGGGACAACTGAAGCTTTCTTT	CASRRGTTEAFF
TRBD1	TRBJ1-2	TRBV28	-	TGTGCCAGCAGCCGCAAGGGACAGGGGGCTGGCTACACCTTC	CASSRKGQGAGYTF
-	TRBJ2-2	TRBV5-6	-	TGTGCCAGCAGACGGACCGGGGAGCTGTTTTTT	CASRRTGELFF
-	TRBJ2-6	TRBV19	few	TGTGCCAGTAGTTCCGGCTCTGGGGCCAACGTCCTGACTTTC	CASSSGSGANVLTF
-	TRBJ1-3	TRBV19	-	TGTGCCAGTAGTATAGACACCGAGGGAAACACCATATATTTT	CASSIDTEGNTIYF
-	TRBJ2-7	TRBV5-1	-	TGCGCCAGCAGCTTGTCTATGACCTACGAGCAGTACTTC	CASSLSMTYEQYF
-	TRBJ2-1	TRBV7-9	once	TGTGCCAGCAGCTTAGTGCTAGGTTCCTACAATGAGCAGTTCTTC	CASSLVLGSYNEQFF
TRBD1	TRBJ1-5	TRBV4-1	-	TGCGCCAGCAGCCAGACAGGGGGCAATCAGCCCCAGCATTTT	CASSQTGGNQPQHF
-	TRBJ2-5	TRBV7-5	few	TGTGCCAGAAGCTCCCCTACTAGCGGGGGGGCTTATATCCAAGAGACCCAGTACTTC	CARSSPTSGGAYIQETQYF
-	TRBJ1-4	TRBV27	-	TGTGCCAGCAGTCACTCCAGGGCCCCTGGACGAAAACTGTTTTTT	CASSHSRAPGRKLFF